This T cell receptor beta chain was recovered during a study of early T cells in non-severe SARS-CoV-2 infection (dated by TCRdb to about 2021). Notes on the research overall: Bulk RNA from unsorted whole blood was used for TCR sequencing, so alpha and beta chains could not be paired.

This clonotype was observed at least ten times. Its binding antigen is unknown. No qualities accompany the bases; no much larger clone lies one base away. Results the study describes overall, beyond this receptor: VDJdb matching was skewed toward anti-spike CD8 responses and likely underestimated virus-specific expansions, missing private and CD4 specificities.

The CDR1 and CDR2 encoded by the germline V gene are MNHEY and SVGEGT. From its cysteine to its phenylalanine, the CDR3 spans 16 amino acids. The kept DNA is CDR3 alone, 48 bases in frame from the first base. A distance of 16 bases separates the germline ends of V and J, which lose 5 bases and 2 bases respectively. To prepare the library, 5' RACE was applied. This sample was sequenced with a NextSeq 500. In the TCR library protocol, unique molecular identifiers were attached to individual cDNA molecules to correct for PCR bias and sequencing error. TCR alpha and beta chains were both sequenced, and the abundances of alpha and beta sequences in each sample were closely correlated with each other. The published analysis was carried out like this. V gene, J gene and CDR3 annotation of TCR sequences was performed with Decombinator V4. TCRs were defined as expanded if a significant change between any two time points was detected under a Poisson model with p below 0.0001. TCR abundances were normalised to the total number of TCRs sequenced per sample and were expressed as counts per million. TRAV1-2 paired with TRAJ12, TRAJ20 or TRAJ33 defined MAIT TCRs, while TRAV10 paired with TRAJ18 defined iNKT TCRs. VDJdb, accessed 1 November 2021, was searched for CMV, EBV and SARS-CoV-2 annotated TCRs, with TCRs annotated for multiple antigens excluded. TCRdb itself trimmed the public reads at Q25 with fastp, ran MiXCR and retained productive beta chains. Every CDR3 protein is listed once, alongside the most common genes and DNA of its rows. TCRdb's processing, not the authors', yielded these V and J calls. The sample profile shows just under 60,000 distinct CDR3 sequences; about 9.8% of them were found once. The top ten clones comprise 17% of the sample.

Set within a cohort of healthcare workers in London, UK, this nested case-control study involved weekly PCR testing of nasopharyngeal swabs along with blood sampling. Healthcare workers were recruited during the week of the UK lockdown, between 23 and 31 March 2020, and followed weekly for up to roughly 16 weeks. The sequence came from an adult who was a healthcare worker with PCR-confirmed SARS-CoV-2 infection or an uninfected control (not recorded which). Recombination joined TRBV6-2 or TRBV6-3 with TRBJ2-1, with TRBD2 tentatively as D gene (6 bases match). The sequenced sample was whole blood. The CDR3 reads as follows: CASSPRLVGTYNEQFF. The sequenced DNA is TGTGCCAGCAGTCCCAGACTAGTTGGGACCTACAATGAGCAGTTCTTC.